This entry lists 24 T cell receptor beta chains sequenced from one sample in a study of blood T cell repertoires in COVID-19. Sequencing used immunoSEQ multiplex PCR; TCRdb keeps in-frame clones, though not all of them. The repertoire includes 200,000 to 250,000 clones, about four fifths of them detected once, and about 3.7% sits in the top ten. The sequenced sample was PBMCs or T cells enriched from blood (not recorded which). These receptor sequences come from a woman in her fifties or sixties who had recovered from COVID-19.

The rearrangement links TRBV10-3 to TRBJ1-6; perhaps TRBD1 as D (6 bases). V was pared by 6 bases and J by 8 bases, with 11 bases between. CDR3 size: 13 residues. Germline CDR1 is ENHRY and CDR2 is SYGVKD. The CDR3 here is CAIRRTADSPLHF. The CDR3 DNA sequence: TGTGCCATCAGACGGACAGCTGATTCACCCCTCCACTTT.

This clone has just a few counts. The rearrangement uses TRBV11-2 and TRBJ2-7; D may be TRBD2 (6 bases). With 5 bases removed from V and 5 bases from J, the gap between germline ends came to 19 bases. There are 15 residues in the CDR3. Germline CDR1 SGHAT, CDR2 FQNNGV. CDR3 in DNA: TGTGCCAGCAGCCCGTCTAGCGCGGGCGGGCACGAGCAGTACTTC. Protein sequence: CASSPSSAGGHEQYF.

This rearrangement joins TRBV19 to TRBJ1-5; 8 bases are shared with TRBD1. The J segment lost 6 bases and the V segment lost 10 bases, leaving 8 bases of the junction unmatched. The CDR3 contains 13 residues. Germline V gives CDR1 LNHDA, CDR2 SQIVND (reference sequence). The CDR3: CATEDRAGQPQHF. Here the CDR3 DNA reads TGTGCCACCGAGGACAGGGCAGGTCAGCCCCAGCATTTT.

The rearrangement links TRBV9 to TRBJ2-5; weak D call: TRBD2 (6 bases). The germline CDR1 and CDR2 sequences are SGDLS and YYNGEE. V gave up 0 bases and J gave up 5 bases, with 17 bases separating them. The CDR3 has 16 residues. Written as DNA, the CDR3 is TGTGCCAGCAGCGTAGGGTATTGGGGGGTCGGGGAGACCCAGTACTTC. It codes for CASSVGYWGVGETQYF.

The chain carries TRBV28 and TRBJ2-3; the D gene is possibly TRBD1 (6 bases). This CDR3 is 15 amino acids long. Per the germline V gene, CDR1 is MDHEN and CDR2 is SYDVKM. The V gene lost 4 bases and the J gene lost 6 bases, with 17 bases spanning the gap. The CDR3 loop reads CASSSQQGPGDTQYF. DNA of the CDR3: TGTGCCAGCAGTTCGCAACAGGGCCCCGGGGATACGCAGTATTTT.

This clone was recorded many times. CDR3 sequence: CASSLGGAGNTIYF. The CDR3 DNA is TGTGCCAGCAGCTTGGGGGGGGCTGGAAACACCATATATTTT. The chain carries TRBV7-9 and TRBJ1-3; D is perhaps TRBD1 (5 bases). V was shortened by 3 bases and J by 2 bases, with 8 bases between the two germline ends. The germline V gene encodes CDR1 SEHNR and CDR2 FQNEAQ (reference sequence). The CDR3 has 14 residues.

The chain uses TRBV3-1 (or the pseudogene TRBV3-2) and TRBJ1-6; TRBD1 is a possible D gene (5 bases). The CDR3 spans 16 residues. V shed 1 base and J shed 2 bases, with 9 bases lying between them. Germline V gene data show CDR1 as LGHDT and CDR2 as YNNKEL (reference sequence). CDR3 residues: CASSQVLGAYNSPLHF. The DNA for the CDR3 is TGTGCCAGCAGCCAAGTGTTAGGGGCCTATAATTCACCCCTCCACTTT.

DNA for the CDR3: TGCGCCAGCAGCACGGGACTGATGAACACTGAAGCTTTCTTT. Residues: CASSTGLMNTEAFF. This sequence joins TRBV5-1 and TRBJ1-1, with a weak D call TRBD1 (5 bases). The germline V and J ends were trimmed by 4 bases and 0 bases, with 10 bases remaining between them. The length of the CDR3 is 14 residues. Germline V lookup: CDR1 SGHRS, CDR2 YFSETQ.

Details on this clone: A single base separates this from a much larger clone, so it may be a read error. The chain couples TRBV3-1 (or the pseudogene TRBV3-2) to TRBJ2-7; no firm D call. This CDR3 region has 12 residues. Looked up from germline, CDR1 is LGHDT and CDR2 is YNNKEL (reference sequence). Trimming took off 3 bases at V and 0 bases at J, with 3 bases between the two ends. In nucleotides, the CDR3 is TGTGCCAGCAGCCAGCGCTCCTACGAGCAGTACTTC. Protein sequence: CASSQRSYEQYF.

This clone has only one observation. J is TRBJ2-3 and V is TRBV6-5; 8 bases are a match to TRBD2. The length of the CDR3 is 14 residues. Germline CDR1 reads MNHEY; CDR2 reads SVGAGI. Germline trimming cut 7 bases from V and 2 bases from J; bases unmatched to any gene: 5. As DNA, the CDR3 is TGTGCCAGCACAACTAGCGGCTTCACAGATACGCAGTATTTT. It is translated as CASTTSGFTDTQYF.

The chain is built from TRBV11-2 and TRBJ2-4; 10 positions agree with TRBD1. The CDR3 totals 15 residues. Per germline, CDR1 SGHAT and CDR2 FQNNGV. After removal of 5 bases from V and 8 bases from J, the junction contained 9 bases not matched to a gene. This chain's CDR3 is CASSADRGPWDIQYF. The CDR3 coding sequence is TGTGCCAGCAGCGCCGACAGGGGGCCATGGGACATTCAGTACTTC.

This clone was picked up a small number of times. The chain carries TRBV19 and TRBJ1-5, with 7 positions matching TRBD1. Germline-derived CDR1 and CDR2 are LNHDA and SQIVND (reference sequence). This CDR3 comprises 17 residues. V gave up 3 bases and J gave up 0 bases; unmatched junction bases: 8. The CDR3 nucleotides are TGTGCCAGTAGTATTCGGGACAGCTTATATAGCAATCAGCCCCAGCATTTT. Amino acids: CASSIRDSLYSNQPQHF.

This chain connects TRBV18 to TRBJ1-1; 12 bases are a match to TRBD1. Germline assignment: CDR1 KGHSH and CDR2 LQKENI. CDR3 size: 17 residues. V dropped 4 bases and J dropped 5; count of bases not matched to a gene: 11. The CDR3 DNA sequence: TGTGCCAGCTCACAGGGACAGGGGGCACAGATAGGAACTGAAGCTTTCTTT. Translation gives CASSQGQGAQIGTEAFF. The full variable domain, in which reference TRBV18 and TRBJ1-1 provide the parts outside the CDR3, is NAGVMQNPRHLVRRRGQEARLRCSPMKGHSHVYWYRQLPEEGLKFMVYLQKENIIDESGMPKERFSAEFPKEGPSILRIQQVVRGDSAAYFCASSQGQGAQIGTEAFFGQGTRLTVV.

The CDR3 loop is CASSDGANNEQFF. The CDR3 DNA sequence: TGTGCCAGCAGTGATGGGGCCAACAATGAGCAGTTCTTC. The J gene is TRBJ2-1, the V gene TRBV6-4, with D possibly TRBD1 on 5 matching bases. Deletions cut 3 bases from V and 5 bases from J, with 8 bases between. The CDR3 has 13 amino acids. Per the germline V gene, CDR1 is MRHNA and CDR2 is SNTAGT.

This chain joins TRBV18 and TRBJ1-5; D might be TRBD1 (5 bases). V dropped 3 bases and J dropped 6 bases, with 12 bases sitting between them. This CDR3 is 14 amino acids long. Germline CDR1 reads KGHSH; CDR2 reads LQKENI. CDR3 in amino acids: CASSPGTIAQPQHF. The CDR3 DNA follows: TGTGCCAGCTCACCTGGGACTATAGCTCAGCCCCAGCATTTT.

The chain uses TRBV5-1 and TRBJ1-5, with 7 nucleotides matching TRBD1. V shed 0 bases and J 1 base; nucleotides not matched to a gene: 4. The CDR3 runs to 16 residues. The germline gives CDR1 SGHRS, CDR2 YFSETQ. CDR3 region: CASSLGSGGSNQPQHF. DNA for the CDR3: TGCGCCAGCAGCTTGGGGTCAGGGGGAAGCAATCAGCCCCAGCATTTT.

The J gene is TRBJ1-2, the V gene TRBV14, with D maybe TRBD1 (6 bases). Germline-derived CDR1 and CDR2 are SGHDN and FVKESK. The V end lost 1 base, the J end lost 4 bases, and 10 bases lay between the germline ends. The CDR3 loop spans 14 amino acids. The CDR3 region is CASSQADRAYGYTF. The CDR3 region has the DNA TGTGCCAGCAGCCAAGCGGACAGAGCCTATGGCTACACCTTC.

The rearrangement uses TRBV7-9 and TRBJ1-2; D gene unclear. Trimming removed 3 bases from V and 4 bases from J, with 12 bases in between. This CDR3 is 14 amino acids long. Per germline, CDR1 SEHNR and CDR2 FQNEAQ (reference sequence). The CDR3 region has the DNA TGTGCCAGCAGCTTTCTCGCGGGCGGCTATGGCTACACCTTC. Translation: CASSFLAGGYGYTF.

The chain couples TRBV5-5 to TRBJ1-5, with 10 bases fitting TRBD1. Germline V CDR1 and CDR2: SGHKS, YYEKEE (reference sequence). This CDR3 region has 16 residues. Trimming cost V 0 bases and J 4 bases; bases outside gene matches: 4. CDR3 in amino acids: CASSLGDRGWNQPQHF. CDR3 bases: TGTGCCAGCAGCTTGGGGGACAGGGGATGGAATCAGCCCCAGCATTTT.

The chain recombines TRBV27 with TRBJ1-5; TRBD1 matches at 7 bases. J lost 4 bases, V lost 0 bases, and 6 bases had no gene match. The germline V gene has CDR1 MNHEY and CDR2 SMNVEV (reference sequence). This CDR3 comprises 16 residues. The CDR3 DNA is TGTGCCAGCAGTTTATCGGGGACAGAAGTGAATCAGCCCCAGCATTTT. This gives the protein CASSLSGTEVNQPQHF.

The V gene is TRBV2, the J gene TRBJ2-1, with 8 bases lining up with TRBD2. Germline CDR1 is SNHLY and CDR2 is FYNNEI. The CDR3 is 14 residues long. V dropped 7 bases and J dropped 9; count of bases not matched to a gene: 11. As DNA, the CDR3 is TGTGCCAGCACGGGAGGGCCTCTAGCGGGTGAGCAGTTCTTC. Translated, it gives CASTGGPLAGEQFF.

The CDR3 DNA follows: TGTGCCAGCATGCCGGGAAACCCGGCCCGGCGGACTGAAGCTTTCTTT. Amino acid sequence: CASMPGNPARRTEAFF. This rearrangement joins TRBV19 to TRBJ1-1; D gene ambiguous. The V gene lost 9 bases and the J gene lost 5 bases, with 25 bases spanning the gap. The CDR3 spans 16 residues. CDR1 and CDR2 from the germline V gene are LNHDA and SQIVND (reference sequence).

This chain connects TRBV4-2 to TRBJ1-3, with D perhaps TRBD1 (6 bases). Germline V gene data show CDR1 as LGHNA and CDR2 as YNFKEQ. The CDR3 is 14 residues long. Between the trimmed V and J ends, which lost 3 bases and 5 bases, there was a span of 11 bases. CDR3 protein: CASSQGAGRNTIYF. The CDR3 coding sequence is TGTGCCAGCAGCCAGGGGGCAGGTAGAAACACCATATATTTT.

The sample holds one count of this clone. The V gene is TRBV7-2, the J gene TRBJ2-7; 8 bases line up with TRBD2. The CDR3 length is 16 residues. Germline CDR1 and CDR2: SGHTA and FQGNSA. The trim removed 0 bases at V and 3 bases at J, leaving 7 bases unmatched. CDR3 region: CASSLAVTSDYYEQYF. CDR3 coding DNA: TGTGCCAGCAGCTTAGCGGTGACTAGCGACTACTACGAGCAGTACTTC.